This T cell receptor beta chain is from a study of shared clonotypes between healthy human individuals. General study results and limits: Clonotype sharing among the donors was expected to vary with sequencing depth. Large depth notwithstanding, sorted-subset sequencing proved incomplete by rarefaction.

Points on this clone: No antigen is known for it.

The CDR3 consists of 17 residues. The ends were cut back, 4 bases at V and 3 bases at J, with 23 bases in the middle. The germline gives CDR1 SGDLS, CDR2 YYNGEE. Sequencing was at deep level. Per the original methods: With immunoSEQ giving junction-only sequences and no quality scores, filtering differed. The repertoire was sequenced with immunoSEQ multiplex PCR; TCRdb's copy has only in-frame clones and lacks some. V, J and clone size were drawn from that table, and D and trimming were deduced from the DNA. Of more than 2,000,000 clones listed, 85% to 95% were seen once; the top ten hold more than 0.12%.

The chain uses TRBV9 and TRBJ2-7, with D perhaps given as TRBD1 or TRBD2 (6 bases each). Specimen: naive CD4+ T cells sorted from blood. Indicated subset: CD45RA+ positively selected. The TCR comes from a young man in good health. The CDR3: CASSPRGSGEKVYEQYF. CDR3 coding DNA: TGTGCCAGCAGCCCGAGGGGGTCGGGGGAAAAGGTCTACGAGCAGTACTTC.